The rows below give T cell receptor beta chains drawn from one sample of a study of blood T cells in healthy people across ages. TCRdb re-called the 5' RACE reads with MiXCR, one entry per CDR3 protein. The table records some 760,000 distinct CDR3 sequences, around a quarter of them present only once. The same sample was also studied in work on T cells of mothers and their children.

Source material: blood. The receptors shown here come from a boy younger than 18 in good health. Both conserved end residues are part of each CDR3. A D gene is named only where the DNA matches it firmly. Clone sizes are given selectively: once, few, many, or a class where the clone is expanded.

>NA|few|TRBV29-1|TRBJ2-7
TGCAGCGTTGAAGTACCTGACCAAGCCTACGAGCAGTACTTC
CSVEVPDQAYEQYF
>TRBD1|few|TRBV9|TRBJ2-7
TGTGCCAGCAGCGTACTGGACAGGGGAGGCTACGAGCAGTACTTC
CASSVLDRGGYEQYF
>TRBD2|NA|TRBV15|TRBJ2-5
TGTGCCACCAGCAGAGATCCTGGGCTAGCGGATACAGAGACCCAGTACTTC
CATSRDPGLADTETQYF
>TRBD2|NA|TRBV7-9|TRBJ2-1
TGTGCCAGCAGCTTAGAGGGACTAGGGAATGAGCAGTTCTTC
CASSLEGLGNEQFF
>TRBD1|few|TRBV4-3|TRBJ1-4
TGCGCCAGCAGCCAAGGGGACAGGGGCGGCGAAAAACTGTTTTTT
CASSQGDRGGEKLFF
>NA|NA|TRBV15|TRBJ2-4
TGTGCCACCAGCAGAGGGGGCCCACAAGGGGGTCAGTACTTC
CATSRGGPQGGQYF
>NA|NA|TRBV20-1|TRBJ2-7
TGCAGTGCTCTCCGAGAGTCACCAGGGGACGTCCACGAGCAGTACTTC
CSALRESPGDVHEQYF
>NA|NA|TRBV6-6|TRBJ2-1
TGTGCCAGCAGGGAAGGGGGAGGGCCTCACAATGAGCAGTTCTTC
CASREGGGPHNEQFF
>NA|NA|TRBV12-3/TRBV12-4|TRBJ2-4
TGTGCCAGCAGCCCATCCCAGGCAGAAGCCAAAAACATTCAGTACTTC
CASSPSQAEAKNIQYF
>NA|few|TRBV11-1|TRBJ2-1
TGTGCCAGCAGCCAGGGGACAATATACAATGAGCAGTTCTTC
CASSQGTIYNEQFF
>NA|few|TRBV20-1|TRBJ2-7
TGCAGTGCTAGAGGACTATGGACAGTCGACGAGCAGTACTTC
CSARGLWTVDEQYF
>TRBD2|few|TRBV10-2|TRBJ2-3
TGCGCCAGCAAGGGGGGACAGCGGGGGGAATTATATAGCACAGATACGCAGTATTTT
CASKGGQRGELYSTDTQYF
>NA|NA|TRBV10-3|TRBJ1-1
TGTGCCATCAGCGATACTACCGACACTGAAGCTTTCTTT
CAISDTTDTEAFF
>NA|few|TRBV29-1|TRBJ2-3
TGCAGCGTTGAAGAGACGCCAGATACGCAGTATTTT
CSVEETPDTQYF
>NA|few|TRBV5-1|TRBJ2-1
TGCGCCAGCAGCACAACCGGGACCTCCTTCGGTGGTGAGCAGTTCTTC
CASSTTGTSFGGEQFF
>NA|NA|TRBV7-9|TRBJ1-2
TGTGCCAGCAGCTCGCGGGGCACCGATATAAATGGCTACACCTTC
CASSSRGTDINGYTF
>TRBD1|NA|TRBV5-6|TRBJ2-2
TGTGCCAGCAGCGCCGGGACAGGCTCGAACACCGGGGAGCTGTTTTTT
CASSAGTGSNTGELFF
>TRBD1|NA|TRBV29-1|TRBJ2-7
TGCAGCGTTGCCGGGACAGTCTCCTACGAGCAGTACTTC
CSVAGTVSYEQYF
>TRBD2|NA|TRBV28|TRBJ2-7
TGTGCCAGCCAGGGAGGGCACAGCTCCTACGAGCAGTACTTC
CASQGGHSSYEQYF
>NA|NA|TRBV9|TRBJ2-1
TGTGCCAGCAGCGTAGTAGTTGGTGGGAATGAGCAGTTCTTC
CASSVVVGGNEQFF
>NA|NA|TRBV7-9|TRBJ1-5
TGTGCCAGCAGCCCTACTAACACGGGCCTCCATTTT
CASSPTNTGLHF
>NA|NA|TRBV7-2|TRBJ2-7
TGTGCCAGCAGCCCAGACTTGAACAGGGCAACCTACGAGCAGTACTTC
CASSPDLNRATYEQYF
>NA|few|TRBV3-1|TRBJ2-1
TGTGCCAGCAGCCAAGATTGGGTCAATGAGCAGTTCTTC
CASSQDWVNEQFF
>TRBD2|few|TRBV7-2|TRBJ2-1
TGTGCCAGCAGCTTAGATACTAGCGGGGGCAATGAGCAGTTCTTC
CASSLDTSGGNEQFF
>NA|few|TRBV27|TRBJ1-5
TGTGCCAGCAGTCAGGGGCTTTATCAGCCCCAGCATTTT
CASSQGLYQPQHF
>TRBD2|NA|TRBV4-3|TRBJ2-7
TGCGCCAGCAGCCAAGGCCGGACTAGCTTGTACGAGCAGTACTTC
CASSQGRTSLYEQYF
>TRBD1|NA|TRBV4-3|TRBJ2-7
TGCGCCAGCAGCCTAGACAGGGGGCCATCCTACGAGCAGTACTTC
CASSLDRGPSYEQYF
>NA|NA|TRBV20-1|TRBJ2-1
TGCAGTGCTGGGGCCGCTAGCGTCGAGCAGTTCTTC
CSAGAASVEQFF
>NA|NA|TRBV29-1|TRBJ2-3
TGCAGCGTTGAAGTACCAGCGGTAGATACGCAGTATTTT
CSVEVPAVDTQYF
>NA|few|TRBV4-3|TRBJ2-7
TGCGCCAGCAGCCAAGATGCGCCGGGATTAAGCTGCGAGCAGTACTTC
CASSQDAPGLSCEQYF
>TRBD2|NA|TRBV14|TRBJ2-1
TGTGCCAGCAGCCAGGTGGGACTAGCGTTGAATGAGCAGTTCTTC
CASSQVGLALNEQFF
>NA|NA|TRBV4-1|TRBJ1-1
TGCGCCAGCAGCCAAGACGGCCAGGGGTTCATCACTGAAGCTTTCTTT
CASSQDGQGFITEAFF
>TRBD1|NA|TRBV4-3|TRBJ2-1
TGCGCCAGCAGCCAAGGGTCCCAGGGGGCAGGTGAGCAGTTCTTC
CASSQGSQGAGEQFF
>TRBD1|few|TRBV4-3|TRBJ2-3
TGCGCCAGCAGCCAGGACCGGGACAGGGGGGATACGCAGTATTTT
CASSQDRDRGDTQYF
>NA|few|TRBV29-1|TRBJ2-2
TGCAGCGTTTCGGGCAGCACCTGGAACACCGGGGAGCTGTTTTTT
CSVSGSTWNTGELFF
>NA|NA|TRBV24-1|TRBJ2-5
TGTGCCACCATCGGGGTTCGCCAAGAGACCCAGTACTTC
CATIGVRQETQYF
>NA|few|TRBV28|TRBJ2-4
TGTGCCAGCAGTTTGGGAGGGGGGGGGACCCGTCCTAACATTCAGTACTTC
CASSLGGGGTRPNIQYF
>NA|few|TRBV27|TRBJ2-5
TGTGCCAGCAGTGAAGGGGTCTGGGAGACCCAGTACTTC
CASSEGVWETQYF
>NA|few|TRBV28|TRBJ2-2
TGTGCCAGCAGTTTCTCCGGAGGGGGGGACACCGGGGAGCTGTTTTTT
CASSFSGGGDTGELFF
>TRBD1|NA|TRBV9|TRBJ2-5
TGTGCCAGCAGCGTTCACCAGGGGGCAGAGACCCAGTACTTC
CASSVHQGAETQYF
>NA|NA|TRBV7-2|TRBJ2-2
TGTGCCAGCAGCTTAGTAGCACAGGTCAACACCGGGGAGCTGTTTTTT
CASSLVAQVNTGELFF
>TRBD2|NA|TRBV28|TRBJ2-7
TGTGCCAGCATCAAGGGCGGGAGTGCCCCCGCCTACGAGCAGTACTTC
CASIKGGSAPAYEQYF
>TRBD1|few|TRBV7-2|TRBJ2-3
TGTGCCAGCAGCTCCACCCGGACAGGGAACACAGATACGCAGTATTTT
CASSSTRTGNTDTQYF
>TRBD1|many|TRBV20-1|TRBJ2-7
TGCAGTGCCATGGACAGGCAGAGCTCCTACGAGCAGTACTTC
CSAMDRQSSYEQYF
>TRBD2|few|TRBV3-1|TRBJ2-1
TGTGCCAGCAGCCAAGATCTAAGCGGGGCTTACAATGAGCAGTTCTTC
CASSQDLSGAYNEQFF